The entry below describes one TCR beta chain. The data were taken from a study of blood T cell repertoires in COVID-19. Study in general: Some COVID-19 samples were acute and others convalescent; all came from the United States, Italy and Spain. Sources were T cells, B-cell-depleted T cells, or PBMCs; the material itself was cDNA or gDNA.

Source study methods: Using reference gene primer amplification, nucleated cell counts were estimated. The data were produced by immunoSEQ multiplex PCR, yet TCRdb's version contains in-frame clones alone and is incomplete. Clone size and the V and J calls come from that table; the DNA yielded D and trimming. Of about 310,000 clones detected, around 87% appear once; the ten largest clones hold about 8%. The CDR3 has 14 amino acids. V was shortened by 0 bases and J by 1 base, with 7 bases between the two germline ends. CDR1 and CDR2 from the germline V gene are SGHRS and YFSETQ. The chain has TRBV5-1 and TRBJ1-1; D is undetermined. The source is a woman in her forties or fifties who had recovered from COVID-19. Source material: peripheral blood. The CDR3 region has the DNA TGCGCCAGCAGCTTGGGGGCAGCGAACACTGAAGCTTTCTTT. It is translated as CASSLGAANTEAFF.